Listed below are T cell receptor beta chains from one sample, sequenced in a study of blood T cell repertoires in COVID-19. The table came from immunoSEQ multiplex PCR; TCRdb's copy has only in-frame clones and leaves some out. The sample contains about 90,000 clones, 80% of which appear only once. Sequencing input: peripheral blood. All receptors come from a woman aged 70-85 years with acute or convalescent COVID-19. The conserved cysteine and the conserved F or W are not part of the CDR3 here. The D gene is left open where the match is weak.

V,D,CDR3
TRBV12-3/TRBV12-4,.,ASSLIRDTEAF
TRBV7-6,TRBD2,ASSLATVAGYNEQF
TRBV7-2,TRBD2,ASSLQGTSGTFVEQF
TRBV6-6,.,ASRIANEQF
TRBV29-1,.,SVAGGSITGELF
TRBV7-2,.,ASSLVGRVSYT
TRBV30,TRBD1,AWSKGTGVTEAF
TRBV12-3/TRBV12-4,.,ASSSQGGYGYT
TRBV19,TRBD2,ASSTTGTRTVEQY
TRBV4-2,.,ASGASSYEQY